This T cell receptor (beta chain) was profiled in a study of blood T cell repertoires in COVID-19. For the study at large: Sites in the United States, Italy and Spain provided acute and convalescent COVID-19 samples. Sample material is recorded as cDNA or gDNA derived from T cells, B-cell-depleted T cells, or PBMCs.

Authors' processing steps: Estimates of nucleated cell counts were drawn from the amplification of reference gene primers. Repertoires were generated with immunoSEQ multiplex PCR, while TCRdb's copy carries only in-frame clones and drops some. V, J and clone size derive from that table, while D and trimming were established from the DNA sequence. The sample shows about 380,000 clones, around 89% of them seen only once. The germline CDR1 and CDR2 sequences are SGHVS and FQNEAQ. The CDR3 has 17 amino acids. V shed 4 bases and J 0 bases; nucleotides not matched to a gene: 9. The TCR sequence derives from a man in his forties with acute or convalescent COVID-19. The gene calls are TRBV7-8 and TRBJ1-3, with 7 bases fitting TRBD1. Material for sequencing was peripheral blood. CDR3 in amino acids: CASSSSTGPSSGNTIYF. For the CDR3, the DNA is TGTGCCAGCAGCTCATCGACAGGGCCCAGCTCTGGAAACACCATATATTTT.